This record concerns one T cell receptor beta chain sequence. This CDR3 contains 15 residues. V dropped 1 base and J dropped 4; count of bases not matched to a gene: 5. CDR1 SGHTA and CDR2 FQGTGA come from the germline V gene. These data originate in a study of blood T cell repertoires in COVID-19. TCRdb's table, derived via immunoSEQ multiplex PCR, lists solely in-frame clones and lacks some. Among 450,000 to 500,000 clones listed, approximately 86% were seen once. The TCR comes from a woman under 30 who had recovered from COVID-19. This rearrangement joins TRBV7-3 to TRBJ2-3; TRBD2 matches 7 bases. Material for sequencing was PBMCs or T cells enriched from blood (not recorded which). CDR3 sequence (DNA): TGTGCCAGCAGCTTAAATGGGGCGGGAGCAGATACGCAGTATTTT. Translating it yields CASSLNGAGADTQYF.